The source of this T cell receptor beta chain is a study of T cell responses to AZD1222 COVID-19 vaccine. Overall study results and limits: It was only a handful of AZD1222 recipients who were seropositive at baseline. Targets within unmutated variant regions were reportedly found for nearly half of spike-specific TCRs.

The V and J ends lost 0 bases and 5 bases, in that order; junction bases with no gene match: 2. The CDR3 has 15 residues. CDR1 is SGHAT, CDR2 FQDESV, per germline (reference sequence). Concerning this clone itself: The antigen is not known.

Produced via immunoSEQ multiplex PCR; TCRdb's table is partial and in-frame only. There are 110,000 or so clones in the sample; about nine tenths occur only once, and over 3% lies in the top ten. The specimen was peripheral blood, collected on day 0 of MenACWY control vaccination. This sequence originates from an adult in good health. The V and J genes are TRBV11-1 and TRBJ1-1, with 11 bases matching TRBD1. CDR3 loop: CASSLADRGQTEAFF. Written as DNA, the CDR3 is TGTGCCAGCAGCTTAGCGGACAGGGGGCAAACTGAAGCTTTCTTT.